Below, one TCR beta chain is given with its context. No antigen is known for it. The V segment lost 5 bases and the J segment 8 bases; nucleotides outside the gene matches: 10. The CDR3 totals 15 residues. Germline-derived CDR1 and CDR2 are MRHNA and SNTAGT. The record originates from a study of T cell repertoires in cytomegalovirus infection. Whole-study context: Recently identified HLA-C-restricted CMV epitopes were among the peptides used. Public TCR beta signatures provided an indication of both CMV infection and a matching HLA type. Study observations and caveats: HLA-C-restricted CMV-specific TCR beta clonotypes prevailed in the ex vivo response.

TCRdb independently ran MiXCR on the reads; one entry per CDR3 protein. The sample includes more than 250,000 distinct CDR3 sequences, approximately 25% seen only once; the top ten take approximately 12%. V usage is TRBV6-4 and J usage is TRBJ2-1; TRBD2 aligns across 9 bases. This TCR came from a human donor in good health (CMV status not recorded). Some clones in this sample may be carry-over from other donors' samples. This material consisted of cultured PBMCs, taken from culture after CMV antigen stimulation. This CDR3 is CASSPSGEGTHEQFF. The CDR3 DNA reads TGTGCCAGCAGTCCTAGCGGGGAAGGTACCCATGAGCAGTTCTTC.